This T cell receptor (beta chain) was identified in a study of shared clonotypes between healthy human individuals. Germline CDR1 reads MNHNY; CDR2 reads SVGAGI (reference sequence). The CDR3 has 13 residues. Trimming cost V 5 bases and J 8 bases, with 12 bases left between them. Deep was the level used in running the assay. Data came from immunoSEQ multiplex PCR; TCRdb stores just in-frame clones and leaves some out. Of 800,000 to 950,000 clones in the sample, just over 95% were seen once. CD8 cells classed as naive were CD45RO-negative and positively selected for CCR7, excluding terminally differentiated effector memory CD45RA+ cells.

The origin of this receptor is a man aged 25 to 40 in good health. The sample consisted of naive CD8+ T cells sorted from blood. The V and J genes are TRBV6-6 and TRBJ1-4; D uncertain. CDR3 coding DNA: TGTGCCAGCAGTAGAACGACTGGGGAAAAACTGTTTTTT. This sequence encodes CASSRTTGEKLFF.